This T cell receptor beta chain was identified during a study of cytotoxic CD8 clonotypes in ibrutinib-treated CLL. Sequencing was designed to attain a depth spanning 1 in 200,000 to 1 in 1 million T cells. Profiling relied on immunoSEQ multiplex PCR, and the TCRdb table lists in-frame clones only, not all of them. The repertoire holds over 150,000 clones, roughly 72% seen once, with around an eighth in the top ten. This clone was counted between two and nine times. Antigen specificity is unknown. The V gene lost 6 bases and the J gene lost 6 bases, with 15 bases spanning the gap. The CDR3 extends over 13 amino acids. CDR1 SGHKS and CDR2 YYEKEE come from the germline V gene (reference sequence). Study-wide points: Sampling schedules were unmatched across sustained-remission and progressing patients. Public clonotypes (which were uncommon) either contracted or remained stable on treatment. The clonality went up when patients responded to ibrutinib and dropped back toward baseline at progression.

The receptor's source is a human donor with chronic lymphocytic leukemia. The source was PBMCs, collected after 24 months of ibrutinib treatment. The chain joins TRBV5-5 to TRBJ1-2; weak D call: TRBD1 (6 bases). DNA of the CDR3: TGTGCCAGCAACCCCTTGGGGGGCGATGGCTACACCTTC. Translated: CASNPLGGDGYTF.